The TCR beta chain described here comes from a study of blood T cells in healthy people across ages. Study-level background: For every two T cells, template switching captured about one barcoded beta molecule.

The CDR3 spans 14 residues. Germline V gives CDR1 SEHNR, CDR2 FQNEAQ (reference sequence). Trimming left V 5 bases short and J 6 bases short, with 14 bases between. Through a sample-barcoded 5' primer and a J-beta primer mix, a second PCR was run for 7 to 11 cycles. From each sample, at least 2.5 million paired-end reads containing CDR3 were obtained. TCRdb called the 5' RACE reads again in MiXCR, with one record for every CDR3 protein. The repertoire consists of just over 800,000 distinct CDR3 sequences, with less than 80% occurring once and the leading ten covering approximately 30%. Healthy Caucasian individuals from Russia aged about 6 to 90 served as donors.

The origin of this receptor is a man aged 25-45 years in good health. Source material: blood. This rearrangement joins TRBV7-9 to TRBJ2-1; D remains unclear. The CDR3 nucleotides read TGTGCCAGCAGCCCGCAAAGGAAAGGCAATGAGCAGTTCTTC. This translates into CASSPQRKGNEQFF.